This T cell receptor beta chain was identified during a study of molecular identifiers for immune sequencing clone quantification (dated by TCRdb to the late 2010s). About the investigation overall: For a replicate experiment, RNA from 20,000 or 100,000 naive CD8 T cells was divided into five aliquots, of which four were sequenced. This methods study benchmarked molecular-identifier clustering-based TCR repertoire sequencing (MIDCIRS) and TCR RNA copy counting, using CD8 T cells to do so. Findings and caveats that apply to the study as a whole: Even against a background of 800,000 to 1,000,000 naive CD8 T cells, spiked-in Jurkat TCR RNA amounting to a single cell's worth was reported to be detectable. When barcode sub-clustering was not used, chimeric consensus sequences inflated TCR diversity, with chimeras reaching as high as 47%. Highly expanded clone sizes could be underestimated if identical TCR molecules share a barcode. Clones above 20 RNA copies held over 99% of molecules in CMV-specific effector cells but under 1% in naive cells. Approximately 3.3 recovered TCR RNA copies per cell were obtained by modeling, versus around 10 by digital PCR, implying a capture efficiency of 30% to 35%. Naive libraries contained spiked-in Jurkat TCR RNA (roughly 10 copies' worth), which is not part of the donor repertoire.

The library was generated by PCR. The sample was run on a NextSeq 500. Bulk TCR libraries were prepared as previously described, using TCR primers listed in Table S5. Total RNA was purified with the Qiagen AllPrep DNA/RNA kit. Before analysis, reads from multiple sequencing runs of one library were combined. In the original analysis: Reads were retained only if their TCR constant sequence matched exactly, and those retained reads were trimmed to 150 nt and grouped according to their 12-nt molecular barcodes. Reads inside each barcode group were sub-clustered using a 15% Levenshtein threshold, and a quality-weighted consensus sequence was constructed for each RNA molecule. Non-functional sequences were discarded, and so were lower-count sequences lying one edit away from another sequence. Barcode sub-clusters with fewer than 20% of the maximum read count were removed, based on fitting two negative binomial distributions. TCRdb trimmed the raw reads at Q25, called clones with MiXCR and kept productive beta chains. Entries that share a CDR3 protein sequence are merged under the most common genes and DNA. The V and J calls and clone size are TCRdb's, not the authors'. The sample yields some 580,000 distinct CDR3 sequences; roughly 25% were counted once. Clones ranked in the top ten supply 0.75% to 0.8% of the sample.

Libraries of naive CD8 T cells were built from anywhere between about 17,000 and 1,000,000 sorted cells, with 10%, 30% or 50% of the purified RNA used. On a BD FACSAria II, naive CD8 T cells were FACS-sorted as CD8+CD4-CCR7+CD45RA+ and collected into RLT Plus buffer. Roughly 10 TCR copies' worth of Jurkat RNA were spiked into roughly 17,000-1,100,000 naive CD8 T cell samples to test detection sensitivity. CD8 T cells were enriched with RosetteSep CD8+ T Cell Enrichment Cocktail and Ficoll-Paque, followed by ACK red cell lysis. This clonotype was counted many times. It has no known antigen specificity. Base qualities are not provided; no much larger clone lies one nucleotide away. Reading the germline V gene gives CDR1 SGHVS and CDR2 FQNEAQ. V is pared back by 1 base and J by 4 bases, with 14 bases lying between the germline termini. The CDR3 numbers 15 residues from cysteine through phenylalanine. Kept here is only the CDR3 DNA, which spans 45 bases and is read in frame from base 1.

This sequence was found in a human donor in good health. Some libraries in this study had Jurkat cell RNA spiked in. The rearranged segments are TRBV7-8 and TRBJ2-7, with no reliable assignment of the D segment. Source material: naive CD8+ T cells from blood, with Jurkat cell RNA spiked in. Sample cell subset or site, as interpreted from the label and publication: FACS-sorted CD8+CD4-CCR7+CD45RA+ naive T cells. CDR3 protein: CASSLDVTVRYEQYF. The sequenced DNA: TGTGCCAGCAGCTTAGATGTTACAGTCCGGTACGAGCAGTACTTC.